These T cell receptor beta chains were read from a single sample in a study of blood T cell repertoires in COVID-19. TCRdb's copy holds only in-frame clones and misses some; the assay was immunoSEQ multiplex PCR. The data show approximately 280,000 clones, with approximately 81% seen just once and about 2.5% held by the top ten. Sequencing was carried out using PBMCs or T cells enriched from blood (not recorded which). The receptors originated from a woman between 45 and 65 years old who had recovered from COVID-19. The CDR3 runs from the conserved cysteine through the conserved F or W. Each record gives: D gene, J gene, V gene, clone size, CDR3 protein, CDR3 DNA. The D gene is left open where the match is weak. Clone size, where shown, is once, few, many, or a class for clones that have expanded.

>TRBD2|TRBJ2-2|TRBV19|.
CASSLGGADTGELFF
TGTGCCAGTAGTCTCGGGGGGGCTGACACCGGGGAGCTGTTTTTT
>TRBD1|TRBJ2-7|TRBV7-3|.
CASSLDRGRYEQYF
TGTGCCAGCAGCTTAGACAGGGGCAGGTACGAGCAGTACTTC
>TRBD1|TRBJ1-1|TRBV25-1|.
CASMGQGEETEAFF
TGTGCCAGCATGGGACAGGGTGAGGAGACTGAAGCTTTCTTT
>.|TRBJ2-1|TRBV7-6|.
CASSLGVGGRSEQFF
TGTGCCAGCAGCTTAGGGGTTGGGGGGAGAAGTGAGCAGTTCTTC
>.|TRBJ2-7|TRBV10-1|few
CASSESWREQYF
TGCGCCAGCAGTGAGTCGTGGAGGGAGCAGTACTTC
>.|TRBJ2-2|TRBV11-3|.
CASSSDSGELFF
TGTGCCAGCAGCTCAGACAGCGGGGAGCTGTTTTTT
>TRBD1|TRBJ2-7|TRBV19|.
CASTGQGIDEQYF
TGTGCCAGTACGGGACAGGGTATCGACGAGCAGTACTTC
>TRBD2|TRBJ2-7|TRBV7-3|.
CASSLMGGLSYEQYF
TGTGCCAGCAGCTTAATGGGGGGACTATCCTACGAGCAGTACTTC
>.|TRBJ2-3|TRBV4-1|.
CASSPAHAGTDTQYF
TGCGCCAGCAGCCCTGCCCACGCGGGAACAGATACGCAGTATTTT
>.|TRBJ2-7|TRBV29-1|once
CSVAGAHEQYF
TGCAGCGTTGCAGGGGCTCACGAGCAGTACTTC
>TRBD1|TRBJ2-1|TRBV9|.
CASSATATGSGEQFF
TGTGCCAGCAGCGCGACCGCGACAGGGTCTGGTGAGCAGTTCTTC
>TRBD1|TRBJ1-6|TRBV7-2|.
CASSFQGDRSPLHF
TGTGCCAGCAGCTTTCAGGGGGACCGTTCACCCCTCCACTTT
>TRBD2|TRBJ2-7|TRBV5-1|.
CASRPSGTYEQYF
TGCGCCAGCAGACCTAGCGGGACCTACGAGCAGTACTTC
>.|TRBJ1-5|TRBV28|.
CASNRGNQPQHF
TGTGCCAGTAACCGGGGGAATCAGCCCCAGCATTTT
>.|TRBJ1-5|TRBV19|.
CASSRGNNQPQHF
TGTGCCAGTAGTCGGGGGAACAATCAGCCCCAGCATTTT
>.|TRBJ1-2|TRBV27|.
CATREGGYTF
TGTGCCACCCGGGAGGGTGGCTACACCTTC
>.|TRBJ2-7|TRBV6-5|.
CASSYVQGGEQYF
TGTGCCAGCAGTTACGTCCAGGGGGGCGAGCAGTACTTC
>TRBD1|TRBJ2-4|TRBV5-8|.
CASSFRDRGNIQYF
TGTGCCAGCAGCTTCAGGGACAGGGGAAACATTCAGTACTTC
>.|TRBJ1-5|TRBV15|few
CATSRDPLGVGKGQPQHF
TGTGCCACCAGCAGAGACCCGCTAGGGGTTGGGAAGGGTCAGCCCCAGCATTTT
>.|TRBJ1-4|TRBV23-1|.
CASSDRGLSEKLFF
TGCGCCAGCAGTGACCGGGGGTTGAGTGAAAAACTGTTTTTT
>TRBD1|TRBJ1-5|TRBV2|.
CASSGQGKSQPQHF
TGTGCCAGCAGTGGACAGGGAAAAAGTCAGCCCCAGCATTTT
>TRBD1|TRBJ1-1|TRBV19|.
CASSTIYRGAVNTEAFF
TGTGCCAGTAGTACAATCTACAGGGGTGCGGTGAACACTGAAGCTTTCTTT
>.|TRBJ2-2|TRBV5-4|.
CASAVEGNTGELFF
TGTGCCAGCGCCGTTGAGGGCAACACCGGGGAGCTGTTTTTT
>.|TRBJ2-1|TRBV4-3|.
CASSQELTPRNEQFF
TGCGCCAGCAGCCAAGAGCTTACCCCGAGAAATGAGCAGTTCTTC
>.|TRBJ1-5|TRBV7-8|.
CASSRGQRDQPQHF
TGTGCCAGCAGCCGAGGACAGCGGGATCAGCCCCAGCATTTT
>TRBD2|TRBJ2-1|TRBV18|.
CASSPNMRTSGRRDEQFF
TGTGCCAGCTCACCAAATATGAGGACTAGCGGGAGAAGGGATGAGCAGTTCTTC
>TRBD1|TRBJ2-6|TRBV27|.
CASSVLGTAVPGANVLTF
TGTGCCAGCAGTGTTCTCGGGACAGCAGTCCCTGGGGCCAACGTCCTGACTTTC
>TRBD1|TRBJ1-1|TRBV9|.
CASSTGQATNTEAFF
TGTGCCAGCAGCACGGGACAGGCGACGAACACTGAAGCTTTCTTT
>.|TRBJ2-7|TRBV7-2|once
CASSFGGNSYEQYF
TGTGCCAGCAGCTTTGGGGGGAACTCCTACGAGCAGTACTTC
>TRBD2|TRBJ2-7|TRBV5-1|.
CASSLDLSHLAGGLSYEQYF
TGCGCCAGCAGCTTGGACCTGTCCCACCTAGCGGGAGGTTTGTCCTACGAGCAGTACTTC
>.|TRBJ2-3|TRBV7-3|.
CASSLIPTDTQYF
TGTGCCAGCAGCTTAATCCCTACAGATACGCAGTATTTT
>.|TRBJ2-3|TRBV2|.
CASSERQDPSTDTQYF
TGTGCCAGCAGTGAGCGACAGGACCCCTCCACAGATACGCAGTATTTT
>TRBD1|TRBJ1-4|TRBV5-1|few
CASSPQGPGGANEKLFF
TGCGCCAGCAGCCCACAGGGGCCCGGTGGAGCTAATGAAAAACTGTTTTTT
>.|TRBJ2-7|TRBV5-5|.
CASSLTTDSYEQYF
TGTGCCAGCAGCTTAACGACTGACTCCTACGAGCAGTACTTC
>TRBD1|TRBJ2-7|TRBV27|once
CASSGSRQTGDRRQYF
TGTGCCAGCAGTGGATCCCGGCAGACCGGGGACAGGCGGCAGTACTTC
>.|TRBJ2-4|TRBV5-4|.
CASSLRESSLNIQYF
TGTGCCAGCAGCTTGCGGGAGTCCTCGTTAAACATTCAGTACTTC
>TRBD1|TRBJ2-3|TRBV11-3|.
CASSKRQGESTDTQYF
TGTGCCAGCAGCAAGCGACAGGGGGAAAGCACAGATACGCAGTATTTT
>.|TRBJ1-5|TRBV5-4|.
CASSPGGRRGDQPQHF
TGTGCCAGCAGCCCGGGAGGACGGAGGGGAGACCAGCCCCAGCATTTT
>TRBD1|TRBJ1-5|TRBV18|.
CASSPLGAGTGVNQPQHF
TGTGCCAGCTCACCTCTGGGCGCCGGGACAGGGGTAAATCAGCCCCAGCATTTT
>.|TRBJ1-1|TRBV5-1|.
CASSLQGQDRDTEAFF
TGCGCCAGCAGCTTGCAGGGACAAGACCGCGACACTGAAGCTTTCTTT
>TRBD1|TRBJ1-2|TRBV5-1|.
CASSLVTGGFNYGYTF
TGCGCCAGCAGCTTGGTCACAGGGGGCTTTAACTATGGCTACACCTTC